This T cell receptor (beta chain) was observed in a study of blood T cell repertoires in COVID-19. Germline CDR1 is SGHDN and CDR2 is FVKESK. CDR3 length: 16 amino acids. V lost 0 bases to trimming and J lost 0 bases, with 8 bases between them. Assay: immunoSEQ multiplex PCR; the TCRdb copy retains only in-frame clones and omits some. Of around 100,000 clones listed, about four fifths are singletons. The chain carries TRBV14 and TRBJ2-2; D not resolved. Source material: peripheral blood. This receptor was identified in a woman of 80 years or more with active or convalescent COVID-19. For the CDR3, the DNA is TGTGCCAGCAGCCAAGAACTTCCCGCGAACACCGGGGAGCTGTTTTTT. Protein: CASSQELPANTGELFF. Based on the CDR3 plus reference TRBV14 and TRBJ2-2, the full variable domain is EAGVTQFPSHSVIEKGQTVTLRCDPISGHDNLYWYRRVMGKEIKFLLHFVKESKQDESGMPNNRFLAERTGGTYSTLKVQPAELEDSGVYFCASSQELPANTGELFFGEGSRLTVL.